The entry that follows covers one TCR beta chain sequence. This entry belongs to a study of control samples from healthy donors and cancer patients. Profiled with immunoSEQ multiplex PCR; TCRdb holds only in-frame clones, not every one. The repertoire consists of 150,000 to 200,000 clones, with 90% to 95% occurring once and the leading ten covering about 1.6%. Trimming took 1 base from V and 0 from J, leaving 9 bases between them. The germline CDR1 and CDR2 sequences are MGHRA and YSYEKL. The CDR3 is 15 amino acids. The receptor was isolated from a young woman in good health. The source material was blood. V usage is TRBV4-1 and J usage is TRBJ1-2; D unresolved. The CDR3 sequence is CASSQAVIANYGYTF. The CDR3 bases are TGCGCCAGCAGCCAAGCAGTGATAGCTAACTATGGCTACACCTTC.